Listed here is a single T cell receptor (beta chain). Data came from immunoSEQ multiplex PCR; TCRdb stores just in-frame clones and leaves some out. The data show 95,000 to 150,000 clones, around 80% seen once. This sample stems from a study of blood T cell repertoires in COVID-19. This CDR3 region has 15 residues. Deletions cut 4 bases from V and 0 bases from J, with 10 bases between. Germline values: CDR1 LNHDA, CDR2 SQIVND (reference sequence). Sequences were obtained from peripheral blood. The receptor's source is a man aged 35 to 55 with active or convalescent COVID-19. The chain carries TRBV19 and TRBJ1-3, with D tentatively TRBD1 (6 bases). The CDR3 sequence is CASSSGQNSGNTIYF. The CDR3 coding sequence is TGTGCCAGTAGTAGTGGACAGAACTCTGGAAACACCATATATTTT.